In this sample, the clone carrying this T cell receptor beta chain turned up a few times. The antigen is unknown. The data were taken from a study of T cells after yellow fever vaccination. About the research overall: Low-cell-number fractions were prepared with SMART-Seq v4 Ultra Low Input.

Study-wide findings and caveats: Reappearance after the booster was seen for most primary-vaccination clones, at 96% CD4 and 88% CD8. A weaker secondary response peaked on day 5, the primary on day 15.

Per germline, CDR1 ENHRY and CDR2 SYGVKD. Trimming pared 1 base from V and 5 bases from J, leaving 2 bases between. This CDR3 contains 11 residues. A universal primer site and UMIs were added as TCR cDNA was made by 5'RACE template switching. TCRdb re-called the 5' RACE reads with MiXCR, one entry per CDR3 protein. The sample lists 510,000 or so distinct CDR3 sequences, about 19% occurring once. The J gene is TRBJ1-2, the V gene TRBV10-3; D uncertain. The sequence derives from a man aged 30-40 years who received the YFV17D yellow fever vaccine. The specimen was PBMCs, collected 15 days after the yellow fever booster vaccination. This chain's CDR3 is CAISELYGYTF. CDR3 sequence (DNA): TGTGCCATCAGTGAGTTGTATGGCTACACCTTC.